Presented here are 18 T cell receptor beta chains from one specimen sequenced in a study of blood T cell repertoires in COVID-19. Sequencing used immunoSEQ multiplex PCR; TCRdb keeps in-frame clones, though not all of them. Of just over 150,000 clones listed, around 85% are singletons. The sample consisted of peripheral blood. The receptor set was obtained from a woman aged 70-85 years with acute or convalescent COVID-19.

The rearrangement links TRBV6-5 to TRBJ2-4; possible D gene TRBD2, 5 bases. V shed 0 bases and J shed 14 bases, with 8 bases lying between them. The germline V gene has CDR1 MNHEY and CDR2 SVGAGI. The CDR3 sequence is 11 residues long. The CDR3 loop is CASSYSGRKYF. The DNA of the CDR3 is TGTGCCAGCAGTTACTCGGGGAGAAAGTACTTC.

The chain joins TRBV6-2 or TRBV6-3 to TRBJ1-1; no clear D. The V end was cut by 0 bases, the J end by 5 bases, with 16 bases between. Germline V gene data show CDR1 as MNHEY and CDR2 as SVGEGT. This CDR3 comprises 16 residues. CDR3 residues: CASSYSAVRVDTEAFF. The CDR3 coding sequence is TGTGCCAGCAGTTACTCAGCAGTGAGGGTTGATACTGAAGCTTTCTTT.

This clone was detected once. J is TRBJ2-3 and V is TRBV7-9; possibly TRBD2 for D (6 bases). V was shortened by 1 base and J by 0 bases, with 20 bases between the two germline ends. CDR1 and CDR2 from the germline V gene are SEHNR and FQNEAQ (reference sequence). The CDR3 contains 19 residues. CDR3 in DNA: TGTGCCAGCAGCTTAGAATTGGCGTGGGGGGTGACTAGCACAGATACGCAGTATTTT. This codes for CASSLELAWGVTSTDTQYF.

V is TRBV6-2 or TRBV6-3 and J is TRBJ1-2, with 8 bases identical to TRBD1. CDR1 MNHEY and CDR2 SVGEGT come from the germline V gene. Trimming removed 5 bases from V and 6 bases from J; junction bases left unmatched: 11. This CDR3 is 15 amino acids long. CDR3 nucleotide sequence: TGTGCCAGCAGTGCCGGACAGGGATTTAGGAATGGCTACACCTTC. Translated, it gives CASSAGQGFRNGYTF.

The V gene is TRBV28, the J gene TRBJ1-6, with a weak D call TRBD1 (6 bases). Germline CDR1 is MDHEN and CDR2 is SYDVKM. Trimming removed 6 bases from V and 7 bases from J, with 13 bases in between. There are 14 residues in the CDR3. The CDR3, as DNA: TGTGCCAGCAGACCCGGGACAACGAATTCACCCCTCCACTTT. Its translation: CASRPGTTNSPLHF.

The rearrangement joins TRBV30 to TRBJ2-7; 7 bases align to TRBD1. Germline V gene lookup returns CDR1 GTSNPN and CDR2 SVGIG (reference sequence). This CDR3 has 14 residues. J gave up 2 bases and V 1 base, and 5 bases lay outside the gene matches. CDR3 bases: TGTGCCTGGAGTGGACAGGGTAATCCCTACGAGCAGTACTTC. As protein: CAWSGQGNPYEQYF.

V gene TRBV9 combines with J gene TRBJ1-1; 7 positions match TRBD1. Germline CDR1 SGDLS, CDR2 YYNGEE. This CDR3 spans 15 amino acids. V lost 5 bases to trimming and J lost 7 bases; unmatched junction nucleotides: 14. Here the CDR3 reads CASSLHTGTAYEAFF. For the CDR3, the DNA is TGTGCCAGCAGTCTTCACACCGGGACAGCGTATGAAGCTTTCTTT.

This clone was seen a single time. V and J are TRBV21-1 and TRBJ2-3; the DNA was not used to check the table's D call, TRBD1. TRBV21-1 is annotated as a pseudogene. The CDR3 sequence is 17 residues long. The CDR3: CASRKVPDRGLTDTQYF. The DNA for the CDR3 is TGTGCCAGCAGAAAAGTACCGGACAGGGGGCTCACAGATACGCAGTATTTT.

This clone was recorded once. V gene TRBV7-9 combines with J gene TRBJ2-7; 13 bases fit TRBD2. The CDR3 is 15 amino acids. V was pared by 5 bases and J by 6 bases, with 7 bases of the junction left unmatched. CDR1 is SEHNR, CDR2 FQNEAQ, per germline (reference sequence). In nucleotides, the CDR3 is TGTGCCAGCAGCCCTAGGACTAGCGGGGGCCTCGAGCAGTACTTC. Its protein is CASSPRTSGGLEQYF.

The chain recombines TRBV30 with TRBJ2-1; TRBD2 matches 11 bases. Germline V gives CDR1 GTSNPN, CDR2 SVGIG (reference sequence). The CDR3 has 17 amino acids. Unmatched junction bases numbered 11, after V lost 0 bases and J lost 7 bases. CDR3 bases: TGTGCCTGGAGTGTAGGAACTCTAGCGGGGGGCGGAAATGAGCAGTTCTTC. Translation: CAWSVGTLAGGGNEQFF.

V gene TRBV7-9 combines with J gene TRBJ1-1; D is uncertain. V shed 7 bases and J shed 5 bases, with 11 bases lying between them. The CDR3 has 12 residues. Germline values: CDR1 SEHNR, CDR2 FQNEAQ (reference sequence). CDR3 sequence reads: CASKRLLTEAFF. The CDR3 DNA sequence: TGTGCCAGCAAGCGGTTGTTGACTGAAGCTTTCTTT. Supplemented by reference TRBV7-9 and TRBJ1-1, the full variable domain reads DTGVSQNPRHKITKRGQNVTFRCDPISEHNRLYWYRQTLGQGPEFLTYFQNEAQLEKSRLLSDRFSAERPKGSFSTLEIQRTEQGDSAMYLCASKRLLTEAFFGQGTRLTVV.

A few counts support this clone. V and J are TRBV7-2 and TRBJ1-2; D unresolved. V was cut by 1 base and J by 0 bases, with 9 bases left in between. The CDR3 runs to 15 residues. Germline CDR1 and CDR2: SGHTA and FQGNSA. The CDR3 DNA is TGTGCCAGCAGCTTAGTAGCCTTAGCTAACTATGGCTACACCTTC. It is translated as CASSLVALANYGYTF. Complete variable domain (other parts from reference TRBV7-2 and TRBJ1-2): GAGVSQSPSNKVTEKGKDVELRCDPISGHTALYWYRQSLGQGLEFLIYFQGNSAPDKSGLPSDRFSAERTGGSVSTLTIQRTQQEDSAVYLCASSLVALANYGYTFGSGTRLTVV.

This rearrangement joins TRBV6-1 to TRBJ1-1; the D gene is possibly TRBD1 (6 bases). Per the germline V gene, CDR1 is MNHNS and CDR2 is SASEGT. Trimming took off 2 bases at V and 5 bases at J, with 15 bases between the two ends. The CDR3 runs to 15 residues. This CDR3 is CASSESRTGRTEAFF. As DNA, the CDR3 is TGTGCCAGCAGTGAATCGAGAACAGGGCGGACTGAAGCTTTCTTT.

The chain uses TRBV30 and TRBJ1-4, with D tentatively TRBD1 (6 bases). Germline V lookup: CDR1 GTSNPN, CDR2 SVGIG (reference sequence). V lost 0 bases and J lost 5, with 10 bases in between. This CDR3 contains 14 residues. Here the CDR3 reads CAWSVGGQNEKLFF. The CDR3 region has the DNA TGTGCCTGGAGTGTAGGCGGACAGAATGAAAAACTGTTTTTT.

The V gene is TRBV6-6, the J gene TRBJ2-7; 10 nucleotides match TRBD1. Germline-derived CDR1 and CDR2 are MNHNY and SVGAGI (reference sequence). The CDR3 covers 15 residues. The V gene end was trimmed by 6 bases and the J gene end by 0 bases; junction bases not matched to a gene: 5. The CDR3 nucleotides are TGTGCCAGCAGACCCGGACAGGGGGGCTCCTACGAGCAGTACGTC. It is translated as CASRPGQGGSYEQYV.

CDR3 loop: CASSLPLINTGELFF. CDR3 sequence (DNA): TGTGCCAGCAGTCTACCCCTCATCAACACCGGGGAGCTGTTTTTT. The chain links TRBV6-5 to TRBJ2-2; no firm D call. The CDR3 has 15 residues. CDR1 and CDR2 from the germline V gene are MNHEY and SVGAGI. V gave up 5 bases and J gave up 2 bases, with 12 bases separating them.

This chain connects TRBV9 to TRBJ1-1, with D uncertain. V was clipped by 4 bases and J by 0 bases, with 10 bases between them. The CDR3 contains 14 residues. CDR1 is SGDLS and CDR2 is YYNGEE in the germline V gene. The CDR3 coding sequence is TGTGCCAGCAGCCCACTCATTATGAACACTGAAGCTTTCTTT. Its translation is CASSPLIMNTEAFF.

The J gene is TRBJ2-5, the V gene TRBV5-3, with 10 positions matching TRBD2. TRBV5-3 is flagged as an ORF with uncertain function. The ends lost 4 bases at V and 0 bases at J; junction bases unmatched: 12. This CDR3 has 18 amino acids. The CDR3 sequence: CARSLPTQLAGYQETQYF. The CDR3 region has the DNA TGTGCCAGAAGCCTCCCAACACAACTAGCGGGGTACCAAGAGACCCAGTACTTC.